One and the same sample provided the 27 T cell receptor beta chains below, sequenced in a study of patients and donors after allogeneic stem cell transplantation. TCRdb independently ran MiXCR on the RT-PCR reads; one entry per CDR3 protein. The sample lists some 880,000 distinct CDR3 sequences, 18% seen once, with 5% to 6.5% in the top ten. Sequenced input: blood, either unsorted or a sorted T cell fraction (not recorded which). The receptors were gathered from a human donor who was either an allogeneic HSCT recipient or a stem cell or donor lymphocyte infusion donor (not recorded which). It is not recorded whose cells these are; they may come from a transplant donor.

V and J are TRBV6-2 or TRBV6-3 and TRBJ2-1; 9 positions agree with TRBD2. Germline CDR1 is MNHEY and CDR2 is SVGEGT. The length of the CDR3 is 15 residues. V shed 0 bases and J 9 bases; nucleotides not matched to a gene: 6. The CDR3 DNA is TGTGCCAGCAGTTACTCGATGGGACTAGCTTTTGAGCAGTTCTTC. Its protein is CASSYSMGLAFEQFF.

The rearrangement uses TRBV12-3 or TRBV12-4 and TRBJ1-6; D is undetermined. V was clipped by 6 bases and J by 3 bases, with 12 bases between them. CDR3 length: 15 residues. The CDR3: CASSPFIYYNSPLHF. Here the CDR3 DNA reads TGTGCCAGCAGCCCATTCATTTACTATAATTCACCCCTCCACTTT.

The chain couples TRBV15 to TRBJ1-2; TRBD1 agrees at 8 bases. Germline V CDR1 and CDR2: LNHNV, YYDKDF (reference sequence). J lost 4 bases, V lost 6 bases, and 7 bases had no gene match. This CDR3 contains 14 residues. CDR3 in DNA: TGTGCCACCAGAGAAGGACAGGGATTCTATGGCTACACCTTC. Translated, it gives CATREGQGFYGYTF.

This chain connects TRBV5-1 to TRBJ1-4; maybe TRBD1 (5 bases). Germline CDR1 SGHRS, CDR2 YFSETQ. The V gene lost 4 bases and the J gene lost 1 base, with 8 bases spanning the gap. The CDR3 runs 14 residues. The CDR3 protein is CASSGTGTNEKLFF. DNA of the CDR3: TGCGCCAGCAGCGGGACGGGAACTAATGAAAAACTGTTTTTT.

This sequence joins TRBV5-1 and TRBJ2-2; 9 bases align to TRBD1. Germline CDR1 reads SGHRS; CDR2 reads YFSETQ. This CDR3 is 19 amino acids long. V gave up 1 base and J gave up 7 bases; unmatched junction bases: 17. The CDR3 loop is CASSLLPPTGGGDIGELFF. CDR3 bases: TGCGCCAGCAGCTTGCTCCCACCTACAGGGGGCGGAGATATCGGGGAGCTGTTTTTT.

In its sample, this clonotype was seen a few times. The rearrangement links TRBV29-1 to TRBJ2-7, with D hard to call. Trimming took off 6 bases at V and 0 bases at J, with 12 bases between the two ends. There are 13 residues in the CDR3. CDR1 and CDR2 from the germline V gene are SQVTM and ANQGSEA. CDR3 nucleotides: TGCAGCGTCTATACGGAGAGCTCCTACGAGCAGTACTTC. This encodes CSVYTESSYEQYF.

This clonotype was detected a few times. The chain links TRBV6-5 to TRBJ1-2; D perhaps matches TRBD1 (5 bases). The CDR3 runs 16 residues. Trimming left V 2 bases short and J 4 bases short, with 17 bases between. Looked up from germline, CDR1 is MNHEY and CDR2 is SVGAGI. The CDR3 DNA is TGTGCCAGCAGTTACCCCCGGGGCCCCTGGGGCTATGGCTACACCTTC. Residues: CASSYPRGPWGYGYTF.

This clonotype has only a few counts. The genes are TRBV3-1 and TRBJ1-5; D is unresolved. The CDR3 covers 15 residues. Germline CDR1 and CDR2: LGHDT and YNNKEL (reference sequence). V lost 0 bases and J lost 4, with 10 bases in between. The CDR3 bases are TGTGCCAGCAGCCAAGATATGAACACTAATCAGCCCCAGCATTTT. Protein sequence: CASSQDMNTNQPQHF.

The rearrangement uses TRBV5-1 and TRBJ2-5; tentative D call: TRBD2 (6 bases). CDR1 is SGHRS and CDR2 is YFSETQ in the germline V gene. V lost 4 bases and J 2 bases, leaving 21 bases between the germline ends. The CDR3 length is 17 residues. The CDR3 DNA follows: TGCGCCAGCAGCCGACCGAATAGCGGCAGGCATCAAGAGACCCAGTACTTC. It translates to CASSRPNSGRHQETQYF.

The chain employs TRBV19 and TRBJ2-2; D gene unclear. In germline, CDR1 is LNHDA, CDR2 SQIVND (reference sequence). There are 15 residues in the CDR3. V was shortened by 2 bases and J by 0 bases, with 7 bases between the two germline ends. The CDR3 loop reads CASSITSANTGELFF. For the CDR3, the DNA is TGTGCCAGTAGTATAACAAGCGCGAACACCGGGGAGCTGTTTTTT.

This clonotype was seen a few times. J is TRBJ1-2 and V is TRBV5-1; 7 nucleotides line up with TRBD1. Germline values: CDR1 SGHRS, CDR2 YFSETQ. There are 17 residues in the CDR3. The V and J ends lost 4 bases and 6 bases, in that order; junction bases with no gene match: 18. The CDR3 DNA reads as TGCGCCAGCAGCCCGACCCCGACAGGGCCGAAGGGGCATGGCTACACCTTC. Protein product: CASSPTPTGPKGHGYTF.

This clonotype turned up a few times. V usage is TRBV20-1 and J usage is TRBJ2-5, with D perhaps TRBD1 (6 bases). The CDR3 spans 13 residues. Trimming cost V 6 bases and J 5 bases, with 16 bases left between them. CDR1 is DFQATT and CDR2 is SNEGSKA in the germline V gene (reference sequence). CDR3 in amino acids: CSAIDRQSETQYF. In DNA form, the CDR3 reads TGCAGTGCAATAGACAGGCAAAGCGAGACCCAGTACTTC.

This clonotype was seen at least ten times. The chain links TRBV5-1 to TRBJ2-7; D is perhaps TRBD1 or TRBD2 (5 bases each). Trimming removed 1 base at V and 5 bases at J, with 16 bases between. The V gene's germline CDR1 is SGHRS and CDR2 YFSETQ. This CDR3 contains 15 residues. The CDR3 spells CASSLTQGVINEQYF. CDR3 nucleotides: TGCGCCAGCAGCTTGACCCAGGGAGTAATTAACGAGCAGTACTTC.

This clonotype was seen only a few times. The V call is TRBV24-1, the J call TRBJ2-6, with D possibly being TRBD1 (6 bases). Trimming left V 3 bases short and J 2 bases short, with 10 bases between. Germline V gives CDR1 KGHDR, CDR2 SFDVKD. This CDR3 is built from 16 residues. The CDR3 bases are TGTGCCACCAGTGATCTACAGGGTACTGGGGCCAACGTCCTGACTTTC. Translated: CATSDLQGTGANVLTF.

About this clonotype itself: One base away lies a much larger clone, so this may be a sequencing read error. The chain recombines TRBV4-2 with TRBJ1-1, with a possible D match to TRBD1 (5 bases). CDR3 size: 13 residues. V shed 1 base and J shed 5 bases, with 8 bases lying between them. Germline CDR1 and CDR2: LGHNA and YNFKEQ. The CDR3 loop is CASSQVEGTEAFF. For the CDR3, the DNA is TGTGCCAGCAGCCAAGTGGAGGGGACTGAAGCTTTCTTT.

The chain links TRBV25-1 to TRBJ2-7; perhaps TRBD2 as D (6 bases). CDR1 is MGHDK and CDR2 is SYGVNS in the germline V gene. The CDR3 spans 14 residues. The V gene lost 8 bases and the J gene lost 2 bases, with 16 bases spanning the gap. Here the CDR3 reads CASATGLGPYEQYF. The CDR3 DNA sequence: TGTGCCAGCGCCACGGGACTCGGGCCCTACGAGCAGTACTTC.

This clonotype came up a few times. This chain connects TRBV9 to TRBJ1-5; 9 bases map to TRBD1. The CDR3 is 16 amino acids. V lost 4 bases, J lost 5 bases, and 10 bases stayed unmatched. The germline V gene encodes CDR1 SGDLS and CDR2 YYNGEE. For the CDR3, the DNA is TGTGCCAGCAGCACGGGACAGGGAATCGGGGATCAGCCCCAGCATTTT. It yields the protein CASSTGQGIGDQPQHF.

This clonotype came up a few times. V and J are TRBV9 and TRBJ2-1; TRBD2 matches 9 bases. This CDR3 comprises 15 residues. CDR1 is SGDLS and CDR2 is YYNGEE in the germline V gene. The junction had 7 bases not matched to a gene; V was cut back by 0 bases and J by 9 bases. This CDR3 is CASSVVGRGGGEQFF. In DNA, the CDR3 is TGTGCCAGCAGCGTAGTCGGGCGGGGGGGTGGTGAGCAGTTCTTC.

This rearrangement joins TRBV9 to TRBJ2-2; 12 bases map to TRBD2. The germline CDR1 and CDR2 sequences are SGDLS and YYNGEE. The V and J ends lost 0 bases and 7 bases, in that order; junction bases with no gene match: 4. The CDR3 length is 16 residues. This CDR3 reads CASSVGTSGNDGELFF. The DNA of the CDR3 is TGTGCCAGCAGCGTAGGGACTAGCGGGAATGACGGGGAGCTGTTTTTT.

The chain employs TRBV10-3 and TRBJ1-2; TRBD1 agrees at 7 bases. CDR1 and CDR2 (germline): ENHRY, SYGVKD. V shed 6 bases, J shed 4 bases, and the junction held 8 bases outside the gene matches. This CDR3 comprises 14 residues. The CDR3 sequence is CAISLGQLSYGYTF. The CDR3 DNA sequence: TGTGCCATCAGCCTGGGACAGCTATCCTATGGCTACACCTTC.

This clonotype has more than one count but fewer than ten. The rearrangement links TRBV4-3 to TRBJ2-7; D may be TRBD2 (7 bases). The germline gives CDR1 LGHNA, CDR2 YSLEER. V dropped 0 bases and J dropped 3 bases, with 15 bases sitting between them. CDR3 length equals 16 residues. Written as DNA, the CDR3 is TGCGCCAGCAGCCAAGAAGCGGCGGGGGCAGACTACGAGCAGTACTTC. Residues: CASSQEAAGADYEQYF.

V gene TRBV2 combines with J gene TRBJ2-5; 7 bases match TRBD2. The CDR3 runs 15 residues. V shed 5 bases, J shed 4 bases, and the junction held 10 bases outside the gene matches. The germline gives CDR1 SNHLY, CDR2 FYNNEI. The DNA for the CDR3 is TGTGCCAGCAGTCGGATACGGACTAGTCGAGAGACCCAGTACTTC. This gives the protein CASSRIRTSRETQYF.

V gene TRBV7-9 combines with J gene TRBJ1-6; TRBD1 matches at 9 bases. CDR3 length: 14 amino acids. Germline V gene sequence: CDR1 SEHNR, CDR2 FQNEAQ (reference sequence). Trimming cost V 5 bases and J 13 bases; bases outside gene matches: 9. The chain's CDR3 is CASSRDRAGAPLHF. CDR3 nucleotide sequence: TGTGCCAGCAGCCGGGACAGGGCCGGTGCGCCCCTCCACTTT. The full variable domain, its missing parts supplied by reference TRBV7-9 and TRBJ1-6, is DTGVSQNPRHKITKRGQNVTFRCDPISEHNRLYWYRQTLGQGPEFLTYFQNEAQLEKSRLLSDRFSAERPKGSFSTLEIQRTEQGDSAMYLCASSRDRAGAPLHFGNGTRLTVT.

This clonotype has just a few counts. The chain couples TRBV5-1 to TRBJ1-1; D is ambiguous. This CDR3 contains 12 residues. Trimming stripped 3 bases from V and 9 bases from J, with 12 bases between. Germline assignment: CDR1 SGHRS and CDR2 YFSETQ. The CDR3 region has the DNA TGCGCCAGCAGCTCGAATCGGGATCAAGCTTTCTTT. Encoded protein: CASSSNRDQAFF. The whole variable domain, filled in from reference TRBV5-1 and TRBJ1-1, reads KAGVTQTPRYLIKTRGQQVTLSCSPISGHRSVSWYQQTPGQGLQFLFEYFSETQRNKGNFPGRFSGRQFSNSRSEMNVSTLELGDSALYLCASSSNRDQAFFGQGTRLTVV.

CDR3: CATREETPADGYTF. For the CDR3, the DNA is TGTGCCACCAGAGAGGAGACACCGGCGGATGGCTACACCTTC. J is TRBJ1-2 and V is TRBV19; no clear D gene. The CDR3 spans 14 residues. Looked up from germline, CDR1 is LNHDA and CDR2 is SQIVND (reference sequence). Trimming removed 10 bases from V and 6 bases from J, with 21 bases in between.

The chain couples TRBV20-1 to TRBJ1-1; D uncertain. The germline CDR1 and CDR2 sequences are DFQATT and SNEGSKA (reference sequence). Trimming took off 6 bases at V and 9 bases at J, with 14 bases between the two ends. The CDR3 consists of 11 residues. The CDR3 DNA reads TGCAGTGCCCCGCGGGTGTCTCAAGCTTTCTTT. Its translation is CSAPRVSQAFF.

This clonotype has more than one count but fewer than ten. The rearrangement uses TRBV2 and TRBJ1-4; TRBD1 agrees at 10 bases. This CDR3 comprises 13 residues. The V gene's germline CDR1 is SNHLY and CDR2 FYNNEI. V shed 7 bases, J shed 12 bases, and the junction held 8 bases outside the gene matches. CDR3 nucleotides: TGTGCCAGCATCCGACAGGGGGCCCGGGAACTGTTTTTT. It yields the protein CASIRQGARELFF.